This T cell receptor beta chain comes out of a study of CD8+ T cells in alopecia areata. Study-wide results and caveats: There were also resident alphabeta T cells of normal skin sequenced in scalp samples. Affected lesional scalp, above all in alopecia totalis/universalis, was more clonal than normal scalp. Although TCR sharing was seen in mice, sharing across patients was less clear, possibly for HLA-related reasons.

Reverse transcribed after extraction, RNA yielded cDNA as the sequencing template. The method was immunoSEQ multiplex PCR; TCRdb's version includes in-frame clones alone and lacks a portion of them. The sample records roughly 4,200 clones, approximately 70% being singletons. A remark on this clone: Its antigen remains unidentified.

The germline CDR1 and CDR2 sequences are SGHVS and FQNEAQ. The CDR3 extends over 13 amino acids. J was trimmed by 7 bases and V by 8 bases; bases with no gene match: 5. The genes are TRBV7-8 and TRBJ1-1; 12 nucleotides line up with TRBD1. Sequencing was performed on skin. The clonotype originates from a human donor in good health. The DNA for the CDR3 is TGTGCCAGCGGCGGGACAGGGGGCTTTGAAGCTTTCTTT. Translation: CASGGTGGFEAFF. The variable domain in full, with the rest retrieved from reference TRBV7-8 and TRBJ1-1, is GAGVSQSPRYKVAKRGQDVALRCDPISGHVSLFWYQQALGQGPEFLTYFQNEAQLDKSGLPSDRFFAERPEGSVSTLKIQRTQQEDSAVYLCASGGTGGFEAFFGQGTRLTVV.